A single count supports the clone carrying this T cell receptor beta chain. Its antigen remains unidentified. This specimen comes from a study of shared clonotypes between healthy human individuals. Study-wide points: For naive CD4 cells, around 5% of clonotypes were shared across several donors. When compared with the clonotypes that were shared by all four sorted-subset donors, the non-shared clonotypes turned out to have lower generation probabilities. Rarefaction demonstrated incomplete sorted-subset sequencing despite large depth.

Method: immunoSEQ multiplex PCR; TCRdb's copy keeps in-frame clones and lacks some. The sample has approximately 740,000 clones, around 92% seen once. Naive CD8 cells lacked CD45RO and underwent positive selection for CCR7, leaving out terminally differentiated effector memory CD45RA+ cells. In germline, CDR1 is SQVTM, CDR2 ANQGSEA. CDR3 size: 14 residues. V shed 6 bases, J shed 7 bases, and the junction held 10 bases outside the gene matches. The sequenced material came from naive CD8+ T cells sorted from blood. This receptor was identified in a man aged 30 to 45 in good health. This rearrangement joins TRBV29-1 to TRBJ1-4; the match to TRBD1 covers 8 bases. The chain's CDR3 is CSVRTGSSAEKLFF. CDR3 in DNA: TGCAGCGTCAGGACAGGGAGTAGTGCTGAAAAACTGTTTTTT.